This record concerns one T cell receptor beta chain sequence. A second PCR of 7 to 11 cycles used a sample-barcoded 5' primer and a J-beta primer mix. In TCRdb, the 5' RACE reads were re-called with MiXCR into one record per CDR3 protein. Altogether 1.5 million to 2 million distinct CDR3 sequences are present, about 50% being singletons, with the ten largest covering less than 2.5%. V lost 2 bases to trimming and J lost 15 bases, with 17 bases between them. The CDR3 is made up of 13 amino acids. Germline V CDR1 and CDR2: MNHEY, SVGEGT. The data stem from a study of blood T cells in healthy people across ages.

The receptor comes from a woman in her thirties or forties in good health. V is TRBV6-2 or TRBV6-3 and J is TRBJ2-1; a weak D match, TRBD2 (6 bases). The sample was blood. As DNA, the CDR3 is TGTGCCAGCAGTTACGGAGTCGGGCGGGGATGGTTCTTC. The encoded protein is CASSYGVGRGWFF.